This T cell receptor beta chain was captured by sequencing in a study of T cell responses to AZD1222 COVID-19 vaccine. Study results and limitations: Clonal diversity may have been underestimated in mostly white British donors. Vaccination with two AZD1222 doses was followed by a rise in Spike-specific TCR breadth and depth. Spike was spanned by vaccine-associated CD4 TCRs, which were dominant at 160-218 and 743-854. All repertoire sampling was performed exclusively after the peak T cell response.

This clone was seen a handful of times. Its antigen is unknown. Clones were sequenced by immunoSEQ multiplex PCR, and TCRdb holds only the in-frame ones, with some missing. The sample carries roughly 20,000 clones, roughly 80% recorded once. The ends were cut back, 4 bases at V and 6 bases at J, with 29 bases in the middle. Germline V CDR1 and CDR2: SGDLS, YYNGEE. The CDR3 is made up of 19 amino acids. The chain combines TRBV9 with TRBJ2-1; TRBD1 might be the D (5 bases). Sample: peripheral blood, taken on day 0 of AZD1222 vaccination. This clonotype originated in an adult in good health. The CDR3 here is CASSLGDSPTFAPINEQFF. For the CDR3, the DNA is TGTGCCAGCAGCTTAGGGGATTCGCCTACCTTCGCCCCTATCAATGAGCAGTTCTTC.